This TCR beta chain originates from a study of shared clonotypes between healthy human individuals. Deletions cut 11 bases from V and 5 bases from J, with 21 bases between. The CDR3 totals 14 residues. CDR1 and CDR2 from the germline V gene are SEHNR and FQNEAQ (reference sequence). Produced via immunoSEQ multiplex PCR; TCRdb's table is partial and in-frame only. This sample has 1.5 million to 1.9 million clones, with 98% found just once. This sequence was found in a man younger than 45 in good health. The V call is TRBV7-9, the J call TRBJ1-1; D is possibly TRBD1 (5 bases). The sequenced material came from naive CD4+ T cells sorted from blood. Described subset: CD45RA+ positively selected. CDR3 residues: CAGGSAGEETEAFF. The CDR3 coding sequence is TGTGCCGGGGGGTCAGCCGGAGAGGAAACTGAAGCTTTCTTT.